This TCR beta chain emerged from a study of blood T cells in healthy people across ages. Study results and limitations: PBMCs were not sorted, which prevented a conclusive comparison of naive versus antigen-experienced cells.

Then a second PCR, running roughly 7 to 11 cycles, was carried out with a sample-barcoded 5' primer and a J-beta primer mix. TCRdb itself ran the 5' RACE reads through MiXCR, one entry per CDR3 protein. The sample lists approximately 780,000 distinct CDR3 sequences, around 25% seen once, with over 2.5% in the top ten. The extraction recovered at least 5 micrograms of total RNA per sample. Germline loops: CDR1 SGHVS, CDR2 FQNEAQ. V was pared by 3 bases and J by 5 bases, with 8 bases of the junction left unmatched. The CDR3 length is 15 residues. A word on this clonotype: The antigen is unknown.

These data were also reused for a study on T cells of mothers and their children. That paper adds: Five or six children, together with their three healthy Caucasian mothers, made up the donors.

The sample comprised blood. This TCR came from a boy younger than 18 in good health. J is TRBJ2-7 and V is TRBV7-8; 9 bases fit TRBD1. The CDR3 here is CASSFPGQGFNEQYF. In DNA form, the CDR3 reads TGTGCCAGCAGCTTTCCCGGACAGGGGTTCAACGAGCAGTACTTC.